The next 14 T cell receptor beta chains were all read from a single sample in a study of radiation and T cells in renal cell carcinoma. Method: immunoSEQ multiplex PCR; TCRdb's copy keeps in-frame clones and lacks some. The repertoire holds tens of thousands of clones, 80% seen once, with 35% to 50% in the top ten. Time point indicated: baseline pretreatment blood. Sample treatment: 15 Gy SBRT to primary tumor, nephrectomy 4 weeks later. The source material was blood, sampled from a patient whose treatment included radiotherapy and nephrectomy. Receptors were obtained from a man aged 60 to 75 with renal cell carcinoma.

The rearrangement joins TRBV19 to TRBJ2-7; 16 nucleotides match TRBD2. V was pared by 4 bases and J by 3 bases, with 3 bases of the junction left unmatched. The germline V gene has CDR1 LNHDA and CDR2 SQIVND (reference sequence). There are 16 residues in the CDR3. CDR3 protein: CASSRGLAGGVYEQYF. The CDR3 nucleotides are TGTGCCAGTAGTAGGGGACTAGCGGGAGGGGTCTACGAGCAGTACTTC.

This sequence joins TRBV2 and TRBJ2-3; perhaps D is TRBD1 or TRBD2 (5 bases each). V lost 5 bases, J lost 0 bases, and 12 bases lay in between. This CDR3 has 15 residues. The germline V gene has CDR1 SNHLY and CDR2 FYNNEI. DNA of the CDR3: TGTGCCAGCAGTCGGGGACGGTTGAGCACAGATACGCAGTATTTT. Its translation: CASSRGRLSTDTQYF.

The chain links TRBV12-5 to TRBJ1-5, with D perhaps matching TRBD1 (5 bases). Germline V gene lookup returns CDR1 LGHNT and CDR2 FRNRAP. V lost 7 bases to trimming and J lost 4 bases, with 11 bases between them. This CDR3 comprises 13 residues. The CDR3 protein is CASAARGNQPQHF. As DNA, the CDR3 is TGTGCTAGTGCCGCAAGGGGTAATCAGCCCCAGCATTTT.

The chain carries TRBV30 and TRBJ1-4; TRBD1 aligns across 8 bases. Unmatched junction bases numbered 2, after V lost 5 bases and J lost 6 bases. This CDR3 is 12 amino acids long. From germline, CDR1 is GTSNPN and CDR2 SVGIG (reference sequence). CDR3 nucleotides: TGTGCCTGGTCGACAGGGGATGAAAAACTGTTTTTT. It is translated as CAWSTGDEKLFF.

CDR3 sequence reads: CASGRTSGNTGELFF. The CDR3, as DNA: TGTGCCAGCGGACGGACTAGCGGGAACACCGGGGAGCTGTTTTTT. The chain is built from TRBV18 and TRBJ2-2; the match to TRBD2 covers 10 bases. CDR3 size: 15 residues. V lost 8 bases, J lost 1 base, and 4 bases stayed unmatched. The germline gives CDR1 KGHSH, CDR2 LQKENI.

The chain uses TRBV5-6 and TRBJ1-2; 8 bases align to TRBD1. The germline gives CDR1 SGHDT, CDR2 YYEEEE. This CDR3 spans 17 amino acids. J gave up 1 base and V 4 bases, and 12 bases lay outside the gene matches. CDR3 sequence reads: CASSDSPGGALNYGYTF. For the CDR3, the DNA is TGTGCCAGCAGCGACTCCCCAGGGGGCGCCCTTAACTATGGCTACACCTTC.

V usage is TRBV4-1 and J usage is TRBJ1-4, with D possibly being TRBD1 (5 bases). Germline lookup yields CDR1 MGHRA and CDR2 YSYEKL. This CDR3 has 13 amino acids. Trimming left V 4 bases short and J 10 bases short, with 13 bases between. The CDR3 here is CASSPVGVGKLFF. The CDR3 DNA is TGCGCCAGCAGCCCGGTGGGGGTGGGAAAACTGTTTTTT.

This clone was found once. The chain employs TRBV5-5 and TRBJ1-1, with D uncertain. Trimming removed 2 bases from V and 0 bases from J, with 8 bases in between. There are 14 residues in the CDR3. Per the germline V gene, CDR1 is SGHKS and CDR2 is YYEKEE (reference sequence). The CDR3 spells CASSFERLNTEAFF. The CDR3 nucleotides read TGTGCCAGCAGCTTTGAACGGTTGAACACTGAAGCTTTCTTT.

The chain has TRBV6-1 and TRBJ2-1, with 13 bases matching TRBD2. The CDR3 spans 14 residues. Germline CDR1 and CDR2: MNHNS and SASEGT. V lost 6 bases, J lost 7 bases, and 3 bases stayed unmatched. This CDR3 is CASRWTSGRNEQFF. DNA for the CDR3: TGTGCCAGCAGGTGGACTAGCGGGAGAAATGAGCAGTTCTTC.

The rearrangement joins TRBV6-6 to TRBJ1-5, with 7 bases aligning to TRBD1. Trimming cost V 6 bases and J 5 bases; bases outside gene matches: 10. The germline V gene encodes CDR1 MNHNY and CDR2 SVGAGI (reference sequence). The CDR3 consists of 15 residues. CDR3 sequence reads: CASSRSGGNYQPQHF. CDR3 bases: TGTGCCAGCAGCCGATCAGGGGGAAATTATCAGCCCCAGCATTTT.

The CDR3: CASSERAAISSYEQYF. DNA of the CDR3: TGTGCCAGCAGTGAACGGGCGGCCATTAGCTCCTACGAGCAGTACTTC. The gene calls are TRBV2 and TRBJ2-7; D is uncertain. Germline CDR1 is SNHLY and CDR2 is FYNNEI. Trimming took 2 bases from V and 0 from J, leaving 14 bases between them. The CDR3 contains 16 residues.

This clone has only one observation. The rearrangement uses TRBV5-6 and TRBJ2-7, with TRBD2 identical over 12 bases. V trimming: 2 bases; J trimming: 3 bases; junction bases outside the gene matches: 12. Germline lookup yields CDR1 SGHDT and CDR2 YYEEEE. The CDR3 is 18 amino acids. The DNA of the CDR3 is TGTGCCAGCAGCTTAGCTATGACTAGCGGGAGTGTGTTCTACGAGCAGTACTTC. Its translation: CASSLAMTSGSVFYEQYF. Based on the CDR3 plus reference TRBV5-6 and TRBJ2-7, the full variable domain is DAGVTQSPTHLIKTRGQQVTLRCSPKSGHDTVSWYQQALGQGPQFIFQYYEEEERQRGNFPDRFSGHQFPNYSSELNVNALLLGDSALYLCASSLAMTSGSVFYEQYFGPGTRLTVT.

The J gene is TRBJ1-2, the V gene TRBV5-6, with 8 bases matching TRBD1. The CDR3 totals 12 residues. J was trimmed by 8 bases and V by 4 bases; bases with no gene match: 4. The germline CDR1 and CDR2 sequences are SGHDT and YYEEEE. The CDR3 sequence is CASSIGTGGYTF. The CDR3 bases are TGTGCCAGCAGCATCGGGACAGGAGGCTACACCTTC.

This clone has only one observation. J is TRBJ2-5 and V is TRBV5-1; 8 nucleotides align to TRBD2. V gave up 2 bases and J gave up 3 bases; unmatched junction bases: 9. The germline CDR1 and CDR2 sequences are SGHRS and YFSETQ. CDR3 length: 16 residues. Written as DNA, the CDR3 is TGCGCCAGCAGCTTTGGGGGTAGCGGGAAAAAAGAGACCCAGTACTTC. Translated: CASSFGGSGKKETQYF.